This passage covers 12 T cell receptor beta chains from one sample sequenced in a study of control samples from healthy donors and cancer patients. This table comes from immunoSEQ multiplex PCR, and its TCRdb copy is limited to in-frame clones, with some not included. In the table there are 100,000 to 120,000 clones, approximately 88% of which are singletons. Sample: PBMCs. These receptors originate from a woman aged 55 to 70 with lung cancer.

The genes are TRBV18 and TRBJ1-1; 7 bases line up with TRBD1. Germline trimming cut 6 bases from V and 1 base from J; bases unmatched to any gene: 8. Germline V lookup: CDR1 KGHSH, CDR2 LQKENI. CDR3 length: 15 residues. CDR3 residues: CASSPNRGENTEAFF. As DNA, the CDR3 is TGTGCCAGCTCCCCCAACAGGGGTGAGAACACTGAAGCTTTCTTT.

This CDR3 is CASSQDTGGNTIYF. The CDR3 DNA follows: TGTGCCAGCAGCCAAGACACAGGGGGAAACACCATATATTTT. V and J are TRBV3-1 (or the pseudogene TRBV3-2) and TRBJ1-3, with a tentative D call TRBD1 (6 bases). In germline, CDR1 is LGHDT, CDR2 YNNKEL (reference sequence). Trimming left V 0 bases short and J 4 bases short, with 7 bases between. CDR3 length: 14 residues.

This clone was seen once. The chain has TRBV5-1 and TRBJ2-6, with D perhaps matching TRBD1 (6 bases). This CDR3 contains 18 residues. Germline assignment: CDR1 SGHRS and CDR2 YFSETQ. V was pared by 4 bases and J by 0 bases, with 17 bases between. This CDR3 is CASSAVRGYSSGANVLTF. DNA for the CDR3: TGCGCCAGCAGCGCGGTAAGGGGGTATAGCTCTGGGGCCAACGTCCTGACTTTC.

The chain recombines TRBV9 with TRBJ2-5, with 7 positions matching TRBD2. Per the germline V gene, CDR1 is SGDLS and CDR2 is YYNGEE. The CDR3 runs 16 residues. V shed 0 bases and J 7 bases; nucleotides not matched to a gene: 12. The CDR3 spells CASSVGPWTREATQYF. CDR3 coding DNA: TGTGCCAGCAGCGTAGGGCCTTGGACTAGGGAAGCGACCCAGTACTTC.

The genes are TRBV5-1 and TRBJ2-5; TRBD2 matches at 10 bases. V shed 3 bases and J 1 base; nucleotides not matched to a gene: 3. The CDR3 extends over 15 amino acids. The germline V gene has CDR1 SGHRS and CDR2 YFSETQ. In nucleotides, the CDR3 is TGCGCCAGCAGCTCGATAGCGGGGGGCCAAGAGACCCAGTACTTC. Its protein is CASSSIAGGQETQYF.

V gene TRBV2 combines with J gene TRBJ2-3; maybe TRBD2 (5 bases). The ends were cut back, 7 bases at V and 0 bases at J, with 11 bases in the middle. CDR3 length: 14 residues. The germline V gene has CDR1 SNHLY and CDR2 FYNNEI. CDR3 in amino acids: CASTPLASTDTQYF. CDR3 DNA: TGTGCCAGCACCCCCCTAGCTAGCACAGATACGCAGTATTTT.

V and J are TRBV5-4 and TRBJ2-5; 12 bases map to TRBD2. Per germline, CDR1 SGHNT and CDR2 YYREEE (reference sequence). The ends lost 4 bases at V and 4 bases at J; junction bases unmatched: 8. This CDR3 has 16 residues. The CDR3 spells CASSPRLAGEVETQYF. The DNA of the CDR3 is TGTGCCAGCAGCCCCAGACTAGCGGGAGAAGTAGAGACCCAGTACTTC.

V is TRBV7-8 and J is TRBJ2-5; D ambiguous. Per germline, CDR1 SGHVS and CDR2 FQNEAQ. This CDR3 has 15 residues. Between the trimmed V and J ends, which lost 1 base and 1 base, there was a span of 10 bases. The CDR3 coding sequence is TGTGCCAGCAGCTTAGTTGGGTCCCGCCAAGAGACCCAGTACTTC. Amino acids: CASSLVGSRQETQYF. Combining the CDR3 with reference TRBV7-8 and TRBJ2-5 gives the whole variable domain GAGVSQSPRYKVAKRGQDVALRCDPISGHVSLFWYQQALGQGPEFLTYFQNEAQLDKSGLPSDRFFAERPEGSVSTLKIQRTQQEDSAVYLCASSLVGSRQETQYFGPGTRLLVL.

This clone was detected once. The chain combines TRBV4-1 with TRBJ1-4; 10 nucleotides agree with TRBD1. V trimming: 1 base; J trimming: 8 bases; junction bases outside the gene matches: 10. The CDR3 length is 17 residues. CDR1 is MGHRA, CDR2 YSYEKL, per germline. The CDR3 region has the DNA TGCGCCAGCAGCCAAGGTAGGAGCCGGGACAGGGGCGAAAAACTGTTTTTT. It yields the protein CASSQGRSRDRGEKLFF.

The chain carries TRBV5-4 and TRBJ2-7; 7 bases are shared with TRBD1. This CDR3 region has 14 residues. J was trimmed by 4 bases and V by 4 bases; bases with no gene match: 8. Germline CDR1 and CDR2: SGHNT and YYREEE (reference sequence). CDR3 amino acids: CASSRLGQDYEQYF. In DNA, the CDR3 is TGTGCCAGCAGCAGGTTAGGACAGGATTACGAGCAGTACTTC.

DNA of the CDR3: TGTGCCAGCAGTGGGCGGACTCGGTCCGAGCAGTACTTC. Protein sequence: CASSGRTRSEQYF. The gene calls are TRBV27 and TRBJ2-7; D may be TRBD2 (5 bases). The V gene's germline CDR1 is MNHEY and CDR2 SMNVEV (reference sequence). CDR3 length equals 13 residues. With 5 bases removed from V and 6 bases from J, the gap between germline ends came to 14 bases.

V and J are TRBV19 and TRBJ2-3; TRBD2 aligns across 9 bases. V was clipped by 4 bases and J by 6 bases; unmatched bases: 8. The V gene's germline CDR1 is LNHDA and CDR2 SQIVND (reference sequence). The CDR3 contains 15 residues. CDR3 sequence reads: CASSKIAGAGDTQYF. The DNA for the CDR3 is TGTGCCAGTAGTAAAATAGCGGGGGCGGGTGATACGCAGTATTTT.